The T cell receptor beta chain described here comes from a study of technical replicates of blood from a handful of donors. Assay used: immunoSEQ multiplex PCR; TCRdb lists only in-frame clones, some missing. This table has nearly 95,000 clones, less than 96% appearing once. The sequenced sample consisted of T cells isolated from PBMCs. This TCR was recovered from a human donor in good health.

DNA of the CDR3: TGCGCCAGCAGTTCCAGGACTGGGACTAGGGGGGAGCAGTTCTTC. It is translated as CASSSRTGTRGEQFF. The chain carries TRBV5-1 and TRBJ2-1; 8 nucleotides agree with TRBD2. Germline V gene sequence: CDR1 SGHRS, CDR2 YFSETQ. This CDR3 is 15 amino acids long. V lost 5 bases, J lost 10 bases, and 14 bases stayed unmatched.